This T cell receptor beta chain was found in a study of early T cells in non-severe SARS-CoV-2 infection. Background on the study: Sequencing input comprised bulk RNA from unsorted whole blood; chain pairing was not available.

The V end was cut by 2 bases, the J end by 0 bases, with 18 bases between. The CDR3 contains 17 residues. Unique molecular identifier tags were affixed to discrete cDNA molecules. From the 5' RACE reads, TCRdb called clonotypes with MiXCR, one entry per CDR3 protein. The table has approximately 74,000 distinct CDR3 sequences, roughly 13% seen once. Findings and limits, study-wide: CD4 and private specificities were missed by VDJdb matching, which favored anti-spike CD8 responses.

As regards this clonotype: Its antigen is as yet unknown.

The sequence came from an adult who was a healthcare worker with PCR-confirmed SARS-CoV-2 infection or an uninfected control (not recorded which). Sequencing input: whole blood. The gene calls are TRBV5-7 and TRBJ2-7; a weak D match, TRBD2 (5 bases). TRBV5-7 is an open reading frame whose function is uncertain. The CDR3 is CASSFISGASVSYEQYF. DNA of the CDR3: TGTGCCAGCAGCTTCATAAGCGGTGCCTCCGTCTCCTACGAGCAGTACTTC.